The present T cell receptor beta chain was sequenced within a study of T cells expressing NK-cell markers. The germline V gene encodes CDR1 SGHRS and CDR2 YFSETQ. This CDR3 is built from 15 residues. After re-calling the 5' RACE reads, TCRdb lists one entry per CDR3 protein, DNA absent. The sample spans approximately 380,000 distinct CDR3 sequences; the ten largest clones claim roughly 5.2%. The sample comprised blood T cells: a sorted CD56 or NKG2C T cell subset, CD4+ or CD8+ T cells, or bulk PBMC T cells (not recorded which). This sequence was found in a man between 18 and 69 years old in good health. The chain combines TRBV5-1 with TRBJ2-5; no DNA is available, so the TRBD2 call from TCRdb remains unchecked. CDR3 amino acids: CASSLILAARETQYF. Based on the CDR3 plus reference TRBV5-1 and TRBJ2-5, the full variable domain is KAGVTQTPRYLIKTRGQQVTLSCSPISGHRSVSWYQQTPGQGLQFLFEYFSETQRNKGNFPGRFSGRQFSNSRSEMNVSTLELGDSALYLCASSLILAARETQYFGPGTRLLVL.